This TCR beta chain originates from a study of OX40 agonist ivuxolimab in advanced cancers. Study-wide findings and caveats: Mean expanded clone counts were higher in CD8+ than CD4+ T cells.

TCRdb's copy holds only in-frame clones and misses some; the assay was immunoSEQ multiplex PCR. Altogether 13,000 or so clones are present, under 85% being singletons, with the ten largest covering 25% to 35%. Concerning this clone: Its specificity is not known.

The specimen was CD4+ or CD8+ T cells sorted from blood, collected in a trial of the OX40 agonist ivuxolimab. The sequence was obtained from an adult with an advanced solid tumor such as melanoma, head and neck, liver or kidney cancer.

CDR3 sequence: CASSVTGTTRNEQFF. CDR3 DNA sequence: TGCGCCAGCAGCGTAACCGGGACCACCAGAAATGAGCAGTTCTTC. This chain joins TRBV4-1 and TRBJ2-1, with D possibly called TRBD1 or TRBD2 (5 bases each). Trimming took 5 bases from V and 7 from J, leaving 18 bases between them. Germline V lookup: CDR1 MGHRA, CDR2 YSYEKL. This CDR3 is 15 amino acids long.